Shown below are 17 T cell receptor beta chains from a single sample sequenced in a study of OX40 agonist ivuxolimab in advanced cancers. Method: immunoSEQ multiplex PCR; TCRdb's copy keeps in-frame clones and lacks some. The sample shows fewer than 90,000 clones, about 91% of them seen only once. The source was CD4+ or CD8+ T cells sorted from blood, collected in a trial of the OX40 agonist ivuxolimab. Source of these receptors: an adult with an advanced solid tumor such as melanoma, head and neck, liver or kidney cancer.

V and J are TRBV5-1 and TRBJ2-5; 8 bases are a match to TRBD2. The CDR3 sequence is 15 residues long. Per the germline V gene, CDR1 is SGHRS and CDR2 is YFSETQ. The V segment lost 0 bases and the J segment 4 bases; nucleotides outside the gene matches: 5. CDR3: CASSLGAGAGETQYF. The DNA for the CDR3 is TGCGCCAGCAGCTTGGGAGCGGGGGCGGGAGAGACCCAGTACTTC.

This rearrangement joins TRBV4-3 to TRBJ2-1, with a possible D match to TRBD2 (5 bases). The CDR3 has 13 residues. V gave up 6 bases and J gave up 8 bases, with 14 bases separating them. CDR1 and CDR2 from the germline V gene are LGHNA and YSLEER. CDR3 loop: CASRASPSDEQFF. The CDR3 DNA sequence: TGCGCCAGCAGGGCTAGCCCATCGGATGAGCAGTTCTTC.

CDR3 nucleotide sequence: TGTGCCAGCAGCTTGGAAGGGACCGCCGACACAGATACGCAGTATTTT. It codes for CASSLEGTADTDTQYF. The chain joins TRBV5-8 to TRBJ2-3, with D perhaps given as TRBD1 or TRBD2 (5 bases each). V was clipped by 0 bases and J by 2 bases, with 13 bases between them. Germline values: CDR1 SGHTS, CDR2 YDEGEE. The CDR3 has 16 residues.

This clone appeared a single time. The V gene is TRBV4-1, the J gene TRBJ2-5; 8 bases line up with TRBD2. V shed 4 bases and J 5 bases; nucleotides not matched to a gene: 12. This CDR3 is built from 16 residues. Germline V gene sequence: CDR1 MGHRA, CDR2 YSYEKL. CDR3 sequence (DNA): TGCGCCAGCAGCCGTGGACTAGCCGACATAGGGGAGACCCAGTACTTC. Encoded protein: CASSRGLADIGETQYF.

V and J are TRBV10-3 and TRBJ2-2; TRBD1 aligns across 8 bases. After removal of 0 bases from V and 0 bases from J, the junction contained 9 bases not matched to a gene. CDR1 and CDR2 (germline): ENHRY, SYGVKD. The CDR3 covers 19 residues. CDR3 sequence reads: CAISESRTGRLANTGELFF. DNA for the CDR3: TGTGCCATCAGTGAGTCCCGGACAGGGAGGCTCGCGAACACCGGGGAGCTGTTTTTT.

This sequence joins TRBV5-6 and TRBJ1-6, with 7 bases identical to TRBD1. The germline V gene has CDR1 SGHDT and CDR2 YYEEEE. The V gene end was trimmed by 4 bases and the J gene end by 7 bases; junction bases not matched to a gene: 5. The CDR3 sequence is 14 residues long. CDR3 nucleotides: TGTGCCAGCAGCAGGGACAGAGTGAATTCACCCCTCCACTTT. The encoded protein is CASSRDRVNSPLHF.

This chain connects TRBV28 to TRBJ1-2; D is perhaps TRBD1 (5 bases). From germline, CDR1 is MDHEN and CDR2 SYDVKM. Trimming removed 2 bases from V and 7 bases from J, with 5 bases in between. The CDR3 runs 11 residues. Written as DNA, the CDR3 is TGTGCCAGCAGTTTAGACAGTGGCTACACCTTC. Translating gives CASSLDSGYTF.

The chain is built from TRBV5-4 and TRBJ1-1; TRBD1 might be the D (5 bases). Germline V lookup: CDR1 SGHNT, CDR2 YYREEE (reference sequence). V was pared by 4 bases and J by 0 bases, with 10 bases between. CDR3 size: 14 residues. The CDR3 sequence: CASSQPGVNTEAFF. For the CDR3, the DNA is TGTGCCAGCAGCCAACCGGGGGTGAACACTGAAGCTTTCTTT.

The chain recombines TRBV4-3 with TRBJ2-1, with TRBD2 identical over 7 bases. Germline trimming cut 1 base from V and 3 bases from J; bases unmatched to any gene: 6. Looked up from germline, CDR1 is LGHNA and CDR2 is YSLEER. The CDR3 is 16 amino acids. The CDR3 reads CASSQVTASGYNEQFF. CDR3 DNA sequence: TGCGCCAGCAGCCAAGTGACGGCTAGCGGCTACAATGAGCAGTTCTTC.

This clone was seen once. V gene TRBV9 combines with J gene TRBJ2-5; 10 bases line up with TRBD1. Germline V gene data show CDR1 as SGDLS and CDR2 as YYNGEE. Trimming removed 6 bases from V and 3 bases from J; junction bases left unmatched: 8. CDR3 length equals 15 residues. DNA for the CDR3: TGTGCCAGCAACATACTCGGGACAGGGGAAGAGACCCAGTACTTC. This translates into CASNILGTGEETQYF.

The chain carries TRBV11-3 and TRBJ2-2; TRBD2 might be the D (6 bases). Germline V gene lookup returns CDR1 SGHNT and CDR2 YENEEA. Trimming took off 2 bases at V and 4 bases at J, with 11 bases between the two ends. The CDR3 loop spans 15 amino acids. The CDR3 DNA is TGTGCCAGCAGCTTAACGGGAGTAGTCACCGGGGAGCTGTTTTTT. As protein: CASSLTGVVTGELFF.

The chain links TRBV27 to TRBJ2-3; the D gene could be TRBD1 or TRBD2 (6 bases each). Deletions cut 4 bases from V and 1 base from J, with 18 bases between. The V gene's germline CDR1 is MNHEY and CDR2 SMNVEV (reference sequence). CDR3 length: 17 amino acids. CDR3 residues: CASSSLGGLLRTDTQYF. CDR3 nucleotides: TGTGCCAGCAGTTCCCTGGGGGGCCTTCTACGCACAGATACGCAGTATTTT.

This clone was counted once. The CDR3: CASSGTSGGAPFF. The CDR3 DNA follows: TGCGCCAGCAGCGGGACTAGCGGGGGGGCCCCGTTCTTC. The chain recombines TRBV5-1 with TRBJ2-1; 16 nucleotides agree with TRBD2. CDR1 is SGHRS, CDR2 YFSETQ, per germline. V trimming: 4 bases; J trimming: 15 bases; junction bases outside the gene matches: 4. The CDR3 is 13 residues long.

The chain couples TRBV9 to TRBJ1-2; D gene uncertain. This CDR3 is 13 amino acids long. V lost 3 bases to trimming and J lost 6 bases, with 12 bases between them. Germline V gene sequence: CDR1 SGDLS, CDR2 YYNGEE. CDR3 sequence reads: CASSGSLSHGYTF. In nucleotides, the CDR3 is TGTGCCAGCAGCGGATCGTTATCCCATGGCTACACCTTC.

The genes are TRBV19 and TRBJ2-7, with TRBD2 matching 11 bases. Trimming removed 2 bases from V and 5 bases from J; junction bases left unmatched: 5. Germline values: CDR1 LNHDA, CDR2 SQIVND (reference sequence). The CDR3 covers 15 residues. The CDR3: CASSIFTSGSDEQYF. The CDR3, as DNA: TGTGCCAGTAGTATATTCACTAGCGGGAGTGACGAGCAGTACTTC. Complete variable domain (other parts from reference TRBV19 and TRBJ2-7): DGGITQSPKYLFRKEGQNVTLSCEQNLNHDAMYWYRQDPGQGLRLIYYSQIVNDFQKGDIAEGYSVSREKKESFPLTVTSAQKNPTAFYLCASSIFTSGSDEQYFGPGTRLTVT.

This chain's CDR3 is CASSGRSRGRLNEKLFF. The CDR3, as DNA: TGTGCCAGCAGCGGCCGTAGTAGGGGGCGGCTTAATGAAAAACTGTTTTTT. V gene TRBV13 combines with J gene TRBJ1-4, with 7 bases that match TRBD1. The CDR3 runs to 17 residues. Germline V gene data show CDR1 as PRHDT and CDR2 as FYEKMQ (reference sequence). V shed 5 bases and J 4 bases; nucleotides not matched to a gene: 13.

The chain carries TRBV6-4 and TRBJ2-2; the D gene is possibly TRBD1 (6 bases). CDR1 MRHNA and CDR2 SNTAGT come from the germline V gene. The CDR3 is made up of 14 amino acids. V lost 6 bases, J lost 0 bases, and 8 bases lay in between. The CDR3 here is CASRGQSNTGELFF. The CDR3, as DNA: TGTGCCAGCAGAGGACAGTCGAACACCGGGGAGCTGTTTTTT.